The rows below give T cell receptor beta chains drawn from one sample of a study of patients with pleural tuberculosis. TCRdb re-derived calls from the reads in MiXCR, one entry per CDR3 protein. The sample yields around 50,000 distinct CDR3 sequences, under 8.5% seen once. The receptors come from a human donor with pleural tuberculosis. Each CDR3 is given with its conserved first and last residue. Fields, in order: J gene, clone size, D gene, V gene, CDR3 DNA, CDR3 protein. A D gene is named only where the DNA matches it firmly. The size field is filled for only some rows; it gives once, few, many or a size class.

>TRBJ1-1|many|-|TRBV27
TGTGCCAGCAGCCGGAGCCCTAGGACTGAAGCTTTCTTT
CASSRSPRTEAFF
>TRBJ2-5|many|-|TRBV20-1
TGCAGTGCTGAGAAGACAGGGAGGGAACAAGAGACCCAGTACTTC
CSAEKTGREQETQYF
>TRBJ1-5|many|-|TRBV28
TGTGCCAGCACTGGGTCCGATCAGCCCCAGCATTTT
CASTGSDQPQHF
>TRBJ2-1|many|TRBD1|TRBV19
TGTGCCAGTAGTAGCTCGGGACAGTCTATGAATGAGCAGTTCTTC
CASSSSGQSMNEQFF
>TRBJ2-3|many|-|TRBV12-3/TRBV12-4
TGTGCCAGCAGCGAGACAGATACGCAGTATTTT
CASSETDTQYF
>TRBJ2-1|many|TRBD2|TRBV12-3/TRBV12-4
TGTGCCAGCAGTTTCCGACTAGCGCAGCCTTACAATGAGCAGTTCTTC
CASSFRLAQPYNEQFF
>TRBJ2-3|many|-|TRBV11-2
TGTGCCAGCAGCCTGGGTCTAGGAGCAGATACGCAGTATTTT
CASSLGLGADTQYF
>TRBJ1-4|many|TRBD1|TRBV19
TGTGCCAGTAGTACCCAACCGGGACAGGGAAGAGGAAAACTGTTTTTT
CASSTQPGQGRGKLFF
>TRBJ1-1|many|TRBD1|TRBV12-3/TRBV12-4
TGTGCCAGCAGTTCGGCAGGGGGCACTGAAGCTTTCTTT
CASSSAGGTEAFF
>TRBJ1-5|many|-|TRBV24-1
TGTGCCACCTCACAGAGCAATCAGCCCCAGCATTTT
CATSQSNQPQHF
>TRBJ1-5|few|TRBD1|TRBV19
TGTGCCAGTAGTTCAAGTCTCAAGGGACAGGGAAATCAGCCCCAGCATTTT
CASSSSLKGQGNQPQHF
>TRBJ2-3|many|TRBD2|TRBV9
TGTGCCAGCAGCGTAGAGGGACTACCCACAGATACGCAGTATTTT
CASSVEGLPTDTQYF
>TRBJ1-1|many|TRBD1|TRBV2
TGTGCCAGCAGTAGGGCCAACAGGGGTATCACTGAAGCTTTCTTT
CASSRANRGITEAFF
>TRBJ1-1|many|-|TRBV5-1
TGCGCCAGCAGCCCCCAGGCGTTGAACACTGAAGCTTTCTTT
CASSPQALNTEAFF
>TRBJ1-2|many|-|TRBV2
TGTGCCAGCAGTGAATGGAGGACAGCCAACTATGGCTACACCTTC
CASSEWRTANYGYTF
>TRBJ2-5|many|-|TRBV6-2/TRBV6-3
TGTGCCAGCAGTTACATGAGGGGAACCCAAGAGACCCAGTACTTC
CASSYMRGTQETQYF
>TRBJ2-1|-|-|TRBV5-1
TGCGCCAGCAGAATAGCGGCAGCCTACAATGAGCAGTTCTTC
CASRIAAAYNEQFF
>TRBJ2-1|many|TRBD2|TRBV28
TGTGCCAGCAGCGTTCTAGCGGGAGGTTACAATGAGCAGTTCTTC
CASSVLAGGYNEQFF
>TRBJ1-1|many|TRBD1|TRBV20-1
TGCAGTGCTATCAAGGGGGCGTCGAACACTGAAGCTTTCTTT
CSAIKGASNTEAFF
>TRBJ2-2|many|TRBD2|TRBV12-3/TRBV12-4
TGTGCCAGCAGATCCCCGGGACTAGCGGGAGGAAGGGGGGAGCTGTTTTTT
CASRSPGLAGGRGELFF
>TRBJ2-1|-|TRBD2|TRBV3-1
TGTGCCAGCAGCCAAGGTGCCGGACTAGCGCAGTTCTTC
CASSQGAGLAQFF
>TRBJ2-7|few|TRBD2|TRBV18
TGTGCCAGCTCCCCTAGCGGGAGGAACGAGCAGTACTTC
CASSPSGRNEQYF
>TRBJ1-5|many|-|TRBV6-2/TRBV6-3
TGTGCCAGCAGCCTACTGCGGGGACAGCCCCAGCATTTT
CASSLLRGQPQHF
>TRBJ2-1|many|TRBD2|TRBV20-1
TGCAGTGCCACCAAACTAGCGGGAACCTACAATGAGCAGTTCTTC
CSATKLAGTYNEQFF
>TRBJ2-1|many|-|TRBV24-1
TGTGCCACCAGTGATGTATACAATGAGCAGTTCTTC
CATSDVYNEQFF
>TRBJ2-1|many|-|TRBV20-1
TGCAGTGCTCCGGGACTTAAGTGGGCCTTAAATGAGCAGTTCTTC
CSAPGLKWALNEQFF
>TRBJ2-7|-|TRBD1|TRBV5-6
TGTGCCAGCAGCTTCGACAGGGACGAGCAGTACTTC
CASSFDRDEQYF
>TRBJ1-2|many|-|TRBV27
TGTGCCAGCAGTTTAAAGGACACCCACTATGGCTACACCTTC
CASSLKDTHYGYTF
>TRBJ1-2|many|TRBD1|TRBV15
TGTGCCACCAGCAGAGGGGACAGCGATGGCTACACCTTC
CATSRGDSDGYTF
>TRBJ1-1|few|-|TRBV5-1
TGCGCCAGCAGCTTGGGACAGGCCATTGGCACTGAAGCTTTCTTT
CASSLGQAIGTEAFF
>TRBJ1-1|many|-|TRBV19
TGTGCCAGTAGTTCTTACGGGGGCGCAAACACTGAAGCTTTCTTT
CASSSYGGANTEAFF